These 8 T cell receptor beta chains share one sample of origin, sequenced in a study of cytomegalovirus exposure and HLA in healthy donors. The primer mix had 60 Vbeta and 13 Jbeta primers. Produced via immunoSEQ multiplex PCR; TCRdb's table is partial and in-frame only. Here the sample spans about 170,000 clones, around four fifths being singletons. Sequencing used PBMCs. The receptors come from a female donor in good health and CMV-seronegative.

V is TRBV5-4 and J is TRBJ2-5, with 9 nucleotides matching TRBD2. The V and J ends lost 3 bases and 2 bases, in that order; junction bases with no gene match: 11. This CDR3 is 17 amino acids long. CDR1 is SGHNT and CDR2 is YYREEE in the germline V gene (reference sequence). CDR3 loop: CASSSGGAGLAQETQYF. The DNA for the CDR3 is TGTGCCAGCAGCTCTGGAGGAGCCGGACTAGCGCAAGAGACCCAGTACTTC.

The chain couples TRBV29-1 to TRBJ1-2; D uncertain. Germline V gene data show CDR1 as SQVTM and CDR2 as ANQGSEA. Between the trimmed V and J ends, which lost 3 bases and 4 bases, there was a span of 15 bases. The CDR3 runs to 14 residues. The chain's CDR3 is CSVDRWTERYGYTF. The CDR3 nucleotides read TGCAGCGTTGACCGATGGACTGAACGCTATGGCTACACCTTC. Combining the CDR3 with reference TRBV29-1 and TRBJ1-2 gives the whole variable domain SAVISQKPSRDICQRGTSLTIQCQVDSQVTMMFWYRQQPGQSLTLIATANQGSEATYESGFVIDKFPISRPNLTFSTLTVSNMSPEDSSIYLCSVDRWTERYGYTFGSGTRLTVV.

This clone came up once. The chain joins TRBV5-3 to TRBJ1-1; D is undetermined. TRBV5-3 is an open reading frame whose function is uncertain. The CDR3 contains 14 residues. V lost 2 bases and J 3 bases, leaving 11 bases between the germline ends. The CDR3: CARSFRGLDTEAFF. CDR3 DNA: TGTGCCAGAAGCTTTAGAGGCCTTGACACTGAAGCTTTCTTT.

The CDR3, as DNA: TGTGCCAGCAGTTTCAACGCAGGGGAAGCTTTCTTT. It is translated as CASSFNAGEAFF. The V and J genes are TRBV27 and TRBJ1-1; tentative D call: TRBD1 (5 bases). Germline CDR1 reads MNHEY; CDR2 reads SMNVEV (reference sequence). This CDR3 is 12 amino acids long. With 3 bases removed from V and 8 bases from J, the gap between germline ends came to 10 bases.

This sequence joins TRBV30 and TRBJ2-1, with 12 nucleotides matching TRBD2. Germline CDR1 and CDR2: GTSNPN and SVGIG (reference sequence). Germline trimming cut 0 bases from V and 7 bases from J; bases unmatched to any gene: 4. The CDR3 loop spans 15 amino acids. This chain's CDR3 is CAWSVLLAGGNEQFF. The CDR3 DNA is TGTGCCTGGAGTGTACTTCTAGCGGGAGGGAATGAGCAGTTCTTC.

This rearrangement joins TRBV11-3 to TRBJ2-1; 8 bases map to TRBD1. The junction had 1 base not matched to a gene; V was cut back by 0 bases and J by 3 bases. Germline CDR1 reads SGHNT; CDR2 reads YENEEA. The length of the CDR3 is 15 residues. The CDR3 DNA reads TGTGCCAGCAGCTTAGAAACAGGGGGCTACAATGAGCAGTTCTTC. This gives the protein CASSLETGGYNEQFF.

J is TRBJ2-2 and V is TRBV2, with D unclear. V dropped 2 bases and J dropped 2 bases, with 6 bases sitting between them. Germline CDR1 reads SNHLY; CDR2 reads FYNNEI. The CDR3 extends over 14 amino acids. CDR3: CASSENSNTGELFF. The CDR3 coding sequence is TGTGCCAGCAGTGAAAACAGCAACACCGGGGAGCTGTTTTTT.

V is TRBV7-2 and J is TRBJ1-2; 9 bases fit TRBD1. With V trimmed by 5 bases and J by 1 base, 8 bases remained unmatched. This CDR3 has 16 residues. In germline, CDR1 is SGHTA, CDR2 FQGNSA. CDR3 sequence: CASSHAWGQGNYGYTF. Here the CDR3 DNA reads TGTGCCAGCAGCCATGCCTGGGGACAGGGTAACTATGGCTACACCTTC.